This paragraph reports one T cell receptor (beta chain). V was pared by 5 bases and J by 3 bases, with 2 bases of the junction left unmatched. The CDR3 has 13 residues. Sequencing used immunoSEQ multiplex PCR; TCRdb keeps in-frame clones, though not all of them. The sample includes 250,000 to 300,000 clones, more than 70% of them seen just once. The source of the sample is a study of blood T cell repertoires in COVID-19. At the level of the study: The United States, Italy and Spain were the sources of the acute and convalescent COVID-19 samples.

The sequence came from a woman aged 25 to 39 who had recovered from COVID-19. The chain links TRBV12-3 or TRBV12-4 to TRBJ2-5; 8 nucleotides line up with TRBD1. Sequencing was done on a sample of peripheral blood. Here the CDR3 reads CASSAGQEETQYF. CDR3 bases: TGTGCCAGCAGTGCGGGACAGGAAGAGACCCAGTACTTC.